This is a list of T cell receptor beta chains from one sample in a study of beta chain features in type 1 diabetes. Profiled with immunoSEQ multiplex PCR; TCRdb holds only in-frame clones, not every one. In the table there are hundreds of thousands of clones, 15% to 19% of which are singletons. The sequenced sample consisted of naive CD4+ T cells from blood. These receptors were collected from a man aged 18-30 years in good health. Each CDR3 is given with its conserved first and last residue. Clone size is not always given. Where it is, it says once, few, many or a class for expanded clones.

TRBJ2-3,NA,TRBV7-3,CASGQTLTDTQYF
TRBJ1-1,few,TRBV29-1,CSVREGTPEAFF
TRBJ1-3,NA,TRBV19,CASRITGTGKAGNTIYF
TRBJ2-6,many,TRBV14,CASSQGGSGANVLTF
TRBJ2-2,few,TRBV29-1,CSVEEQRRSGELFF
TRBJ2-4,few,TRBV27,CASRPGQGKAKNIQYF
TRBJ1-2,few,TRBV5-4,CASSLDRGNGYTF
TRBJ1-2,NA,TRBV30,CAWSETWTGGDGYTF
TRBJ2-3,few,TRBV7-9,CASSLAGRIHTDTQYF
TRBJ1-1,few,TRBV30,CAWSHRVGAFF
TRBJ2-7,NA,TRBV5-4,CASSLAAEYEQYF
TRBJ2-7,few,TRBV4-3,CASSQDGGRGEQYF
TRBJ2-7,NA,TRBV25-1,CASVAGNYEQYF
TRBJ1-1,NA,TRBV28,CASSLQATEAFF
TRBJ2-3,few,TRBV19,CASRRLAGGLPDTQYF
TRBJ1-1,few,TRBV20-1,CPDGPEAFF
TRBJ1-2,NA,TRBV4-2,CASSSGTGGYGYTF
TRBJ2-5,few,TRBV7-2,CASGQGETQYF
TRBJ2-2,NA,TRBV27,CASQASYTGELFF
TRBJ2-7,few,TRBV5-1,CASSRPGQESSYEQYF
TRBJ2-7,few,TRBV28,CASSWTGGAYEQYF
TRBJ2-1,NA,TRBV18,CASSPRASAGNEQFF
TRBJ1-2,few,TRBV10-3,CAIRERVDGYTF
TRBJ1-1,few,TRBV30,CAWGQALNTEAFF
TRBJ2-5,NA,TRBV7-2,CASSLRGTGLGQETQYF
TRBJ2-7,NA,TRBV28,CASSGRREINSYEQYF
TRBJ2-1,NA,TRBV4-1,CASRLRTSGRSNEQFF
TRBJ2-3,few,TRBV9,CASSVGTSGTDTQYF
TRBJ1-1,few,TRBV20-1,CSAMRQTEAFF
TRBJ2-7,NA,TRBV7-2,CASSLWTSGSSYEQYF
TRBJ2-3,few,TRBV27,CASSLQGSTDTQYF
TRBJ2-2,few,TRBV2,CATSPGGQNTGELFF
TRBJ2-5,few,TRBV7-9,CASTTMGGQETQYF
TRBJ1-1,few,TRBV18,CASSPPSGASPRMNTEAFF
TRBJ2-3,NA,TRBV20-1,CSARIGDTQYF
TRBJ2-2,NA,TRBV29-1,CSVGGRVQGRLFF
TRBJ2-1,few,TRBV23-1,CASTQAGTGSNEQFF
TRBJ2-2,NA,TRBV11-3,CASSADSRLTGELFF
TRBJ2-7,NA,TRBV28,CASRNGHGGGISSYEQYF
TRBJ2-6,NA,TRBV11-2,CASSLHWPRSGANVLTF
TRBJ1-1,few,TRBV15,CATSRDEGPWGGRSTEAFF
TRBJ2-1,many,TRBV4-3,CASSQVAGGSNEQFF
TRBJ2-7,few,TRBV5-6,CASSLGSVSYEQYF
TRBJ1-4,few,TRBV7-2,CASSSGAISEKLFF
TRBJ2-7,NA,TRBV28,CASSLPDRETREQYF
TRBJ2-1,NA,TRBV5-1,CASSLQGDPYNEQFF
TRBJ2-1,NA,TRBV7-3,CASSLTREANEQFF
TRBJ2-5,few,TRBV4-1,CASSQGDRGSETQYF
TRBJ2-3,few,TRBV6-5,CASCNRKPKTDTQYF
TRBJ2-7,NA,TRBV28,CASSLRFRGRYEQYF
TRBJ2-7,few,TRBV7-8,CATANSYRDSYEQYF